The 13 T cell receptor beta chains reported below all come from one sample, sequenced in a study of blood T cell repertoires in COVID-19. The table came from immunoSEQ multiplex PCR; TCRdb's copy has only in-frame clones and leaves some out. The table lists around 200,000 clones, approximately 90% of them singletons. The sample was peripheral blood. Receptors were obtained from a man aged 55 to 70 who had recovered from COVID-19.

The chain joins TRBV18 to TRBJ2-1, with TRBD2 identical over 8 bases. CDR3 length equals 16 residues. Germline values: CDR1 KGHSH, CDR2 LQKENI. The V segment lost 4 bases and the J segment 8 bases; nucleotides outside the gene matches: 13. CDR3 sequence (DNA): TGTGCCAGCTCACGAGATAGCGGGAATCCCCAGGATGAGCAGTTCTTC. Translation gives CASSRDSGNPQDEQFF.

V gene TRBV6-6 combines with J gene TRBJ2-6, with D perhaps TRBD1 (6 bases). Germline V CDR1 and CDR2: MNHNY, SVGAGI (reference sequence). This CDR3 contains 17 residues. Trimming cost V 5 bases and J 0 bases, with 14 bases left between them. The CDR3 DNA reads TGTGCCAGCAGTCTCTCCACAGGGAACTCTGGGGCCAACGTCCTGACTTTC. The encoded protein is CASSLSTGNSGANVLTF.

Comments on this clone: One end of the junction varies from germline; a read error may be responsible. The rearrangement uses TRBV12-5 and TRBJ1-5; D is unclear. CDR3 length: 14 residues. Germline CDR1 and CDR2: LGHNT and FRNRAP. This chain's CDR3 is CASGSGSLNQPQHF. CDR3 DNA sequence: TGTGCTAGCGGTTCGGGGAGCCTCAATCAGCCCCAGCATTTT.

The chain has TRBV30 and TRBJ1-5, with 10 bases matching TRBD1. V lost 1 base to trimming and J lost 6 bases; unmatched junction nucleotides: 3. This CDR3 region has 14 residues. CDR1 GTSNPN and CDR2 SVGIG come from the germline V gene (reference sequence). CDR3 nucleotides: TGTGCCTGGAGTGGACAGGGGGCAGCTCAGCCCCAGCATTTT. As protein: CAWSGQGAAQPQHF.

V gene TRBV29-1 combines with J gene TRBJ1-5, with a possible D match to TRBD1 (6 bases). Trimming cost V 3 bases and J 6 bases, with 9 bases left between them. The CDR3 spans 12 residues. The germline V gene has CDR1 SQVTM and CDR2 ANQGSEA. In nucleotides, the CDR3 is TGCAGCGTTGAGGTAGGGGGTCAGCCCCAGCATTTT. Amino acids: CSVEVGGQPQHF.

The CDR3 reads CASSRPDRAHEQFF. In DNA, the CDR3 is TGTGCCAGCAGTCGCCCGGACAGGGCACATGAGCAGTTCTTC. The V call is TRBV28, the J call TRBJ2-1; 8 nucleotides match TRBD1. This CDR3 comprises 14 residues. Germline CDR1 MDHEN, CDR2 SYDVKM. The trim removed 5 bases at V and 8 bases at J, leaving 8 bases unmatched.

CDR3 region: CASSQDDHRAGYSYEQYF. CDR3 nucleotide sequence: TGCGCCAGCAGCCAAGATGACCACCGAGCGGGTTACTCCTACGAGCAGTACTTC. This chain links TRBV4-3 with TRBJ2-7; D may be TRBD2 (6 bases). CDR3 length equals 18 residues. V lost 0 bases and J lost 0, with 18 bases in between. Per germline, CDR1 LGHNA and CDR2 YSLEER.

This clone was seen just once. The chain has TRBV14 and TRBJ2-3; TRBD2 is a possible D gene (6 bases). The germline V gene encodes CDR1 SGHDN and CDR2 FVKESK. This CDR3 has 17 residues. Deletions cut 4 bases from V and 1 base from J, with 18 bases between. The CDR3 sequence is CASSPLGAGKGTDTQYF. CDR3 DNA: TGTGCCAGCAGCCCCCTTGGTGCGGGAAAAGGCACAGATACGCAGTATTTT.

This chain joins TRBV19 and TRBJ1-4; possible D gene TRBD1, 5 bases. V was shortened by 4 bases and J by 0 bases, with 12 bases between the two germline ends. This CDR3 comprises 16 residues. CDR1 and CDR2 from the germline V gene are LNHDA and SQIVND (reference sequence). CDR3 DNA: TGTGCCAGTAGTAAGGTCGGACAAGCAACTAATGAAAAACTGTTTTTT. Translated: CASSKVGQATNEKLFF.

This chain uses TRBV4-3 with TRBJ1-1; 7 bases align to TRBD1. This CDR3 is built from 14 residues. The germline gives CDR1 LGHNA, CDR2 YSLEER. V lost 0 bases to trimming and J lost 6 bases; unmatched junction nucleotides: 4. The chain's CDR3 is CASSQDPRGAEAFF. DNA for the CDR3: TGCGCCAGCAGCCAAGATCCCAGGGGGGCTGAAGCTTTCTTT.

The chain's CDR3 is CASRGLAEKWSTQYF. As DNA, the CDR3 is TGTGCCAGCAGGGGGCTAGCGGAAAAGTGGAGTACGCAGTATTTT. This chain links TRBV6-5 with TRBJ2-3; TRBD2 matches at 7 bases. J was trimmed by 8 bases and V by 6 bases; bases with no gene match: 14. The V gene's germline CDR1 is MNHEY and CDR2 SVGAGI. CDR3 length: 15 amino acids.

V is TRBV20-1 and J is TRBJ2-1; 7 bases are shared with TRBD2. Germline lookup yields CDR1 DFQATT and CDR2 SNEGSKA (reference sequence). V lost 3 bases and J lost 7; bases outside the gene matches: 9. The CDR3 extends over 14 amino acids. The DNA for the CDR3 is TGCAGTGCTAGTTGGGAGGGCCGAAAGAATGAGCAGTTCTTC. Translating gives CSASWEGRKNEQFF.

The rearrangement joins TRBV7-9 to TRBJ1-6; no clear D. The germline gives CDR1 SEHNR, CDR2 FQNEAQ (reference sequence). The V end lost 2 bases, the J end lost 5 bases, and 10 bases lay between the germline ends. The CDR3 length is 15 residues. This chain's CDR3 is CASSLIGSNNSPLHF. CDR3 bases: TGTGCCAGCAGCTTAATTGGGAGCAATAATTCACCCCTCCACTTT.